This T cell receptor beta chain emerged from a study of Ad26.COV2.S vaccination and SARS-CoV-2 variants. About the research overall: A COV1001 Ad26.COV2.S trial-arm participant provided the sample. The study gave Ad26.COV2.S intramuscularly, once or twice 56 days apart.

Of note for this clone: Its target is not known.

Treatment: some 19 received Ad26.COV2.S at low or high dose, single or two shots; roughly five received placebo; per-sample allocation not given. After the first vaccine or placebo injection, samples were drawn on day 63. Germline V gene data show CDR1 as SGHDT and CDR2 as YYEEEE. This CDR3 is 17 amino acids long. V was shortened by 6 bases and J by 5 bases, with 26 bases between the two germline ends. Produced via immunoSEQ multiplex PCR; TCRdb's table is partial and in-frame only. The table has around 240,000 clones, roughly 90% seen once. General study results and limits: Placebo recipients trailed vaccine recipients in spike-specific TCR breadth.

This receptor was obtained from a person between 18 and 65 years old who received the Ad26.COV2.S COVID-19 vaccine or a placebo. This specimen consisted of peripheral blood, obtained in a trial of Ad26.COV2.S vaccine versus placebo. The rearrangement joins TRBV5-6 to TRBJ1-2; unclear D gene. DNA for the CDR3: TGTGCCAGCATCCCCAACCCCTCCGCGGGTGAGGGATATGGCTACACCTTC. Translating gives CASIPNPSAGEGYGYTF. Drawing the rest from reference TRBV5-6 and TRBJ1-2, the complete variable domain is DAGVTQSPTHLIKTRGQQVTLRCSPKSGHDTVSWYQQALGQGPQFIFQYYEEEERQRGNFPDRFSGHQFPNYSSELNVNALLLGDSALYLCASIPNPSAGEGYGYTFGSGTRLTVV.